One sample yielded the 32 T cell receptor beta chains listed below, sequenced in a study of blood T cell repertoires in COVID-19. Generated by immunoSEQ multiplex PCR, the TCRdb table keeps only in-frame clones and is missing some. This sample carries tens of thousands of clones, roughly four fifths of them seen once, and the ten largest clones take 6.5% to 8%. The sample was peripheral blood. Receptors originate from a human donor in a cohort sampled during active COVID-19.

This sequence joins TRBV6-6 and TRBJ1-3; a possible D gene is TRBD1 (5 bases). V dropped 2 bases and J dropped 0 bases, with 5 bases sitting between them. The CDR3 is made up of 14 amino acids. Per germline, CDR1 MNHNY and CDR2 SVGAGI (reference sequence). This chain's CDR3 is CASSYGHSGNTIYF. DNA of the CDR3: TGTGCCAGCAGTTACGGACACTCTGGAAACACCATATATTTT.

CDR3 nucleotide sequence: TGTGCCAGCAGCCAAGATTGGACTAGCGGGGGGCCTGAGACCCAGTACTTC. This translates into CASSQDWTSGGPETQYF. The V call is TRBV4-2, the J call TRBJ2-5, with 14 bases identical to TRBD2. V was pared by 0 bases and J by 5 bases, with 5 bases of the junction left unmatched. Germline assignment: CDR1 LGHNA and CDR2 YNFKEQ. The CDR3 has 17 residues.

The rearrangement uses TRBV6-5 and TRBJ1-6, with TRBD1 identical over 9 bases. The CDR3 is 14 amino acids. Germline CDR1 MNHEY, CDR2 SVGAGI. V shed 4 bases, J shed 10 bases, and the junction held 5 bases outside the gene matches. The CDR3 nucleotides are TGTGCCAGCAGTTCCAAGACAGGGGGGTCACCCCTCCACTTT. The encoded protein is CASSSKTGGSPLHF.

In nucleotides, the CDR3 is TGTGCCAGCAGTTTGGGGACAGGGATAACTAATGAAAAACTGTTTTTT. Encoded protein: CASSLGTGITNEKLFF. This chain connects TRBV28 to TRBJ1-4; 9 nucleotides line up with TRBD1. V dropped 3 bases and J dropped 1; count of bases not matched to a gene: 3. The CDR3 consists of 16 residues. Germline CDR1 and CDR2: MDHEN and SYDVKM.

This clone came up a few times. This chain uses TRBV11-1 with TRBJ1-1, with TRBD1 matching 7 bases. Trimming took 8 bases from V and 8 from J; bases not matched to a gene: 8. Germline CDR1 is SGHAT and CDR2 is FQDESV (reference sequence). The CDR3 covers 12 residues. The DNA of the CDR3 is TGTGCCAGCGGCCGACAGGGAGCCGAAGCTTTCTTT. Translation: CASGRQGAEAFF.

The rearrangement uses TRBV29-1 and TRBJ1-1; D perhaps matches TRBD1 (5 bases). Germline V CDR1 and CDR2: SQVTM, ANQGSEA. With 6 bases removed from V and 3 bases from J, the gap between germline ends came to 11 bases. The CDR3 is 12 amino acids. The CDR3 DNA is TGCAGCGTGGGGGGGTACGACACTGAAGCTTTCTTT. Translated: CSVGGYDTEAFF.

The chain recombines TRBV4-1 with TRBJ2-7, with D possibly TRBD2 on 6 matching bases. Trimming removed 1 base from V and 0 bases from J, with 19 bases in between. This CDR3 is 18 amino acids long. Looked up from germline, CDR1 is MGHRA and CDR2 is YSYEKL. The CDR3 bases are TGCGCCAGCAGCCAAGGTCCTTCTTTGGGGGGAAGCTCCTACGAGCAGTACTTC. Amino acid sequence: CASSQGPSLGGSSYEQYF.

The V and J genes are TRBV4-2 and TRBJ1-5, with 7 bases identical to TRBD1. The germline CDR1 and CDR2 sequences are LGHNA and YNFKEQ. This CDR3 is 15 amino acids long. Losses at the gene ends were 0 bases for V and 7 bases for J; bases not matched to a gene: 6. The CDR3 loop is CASSQDADRRQPQHF. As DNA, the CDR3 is TGTGCCAGCAGCCAAGATGCGGACAGGCGGCAGCCCCAGCATTTT.

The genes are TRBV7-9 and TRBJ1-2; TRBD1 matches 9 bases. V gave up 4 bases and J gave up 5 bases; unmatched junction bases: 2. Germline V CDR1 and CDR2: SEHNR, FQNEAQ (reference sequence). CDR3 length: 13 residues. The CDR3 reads CASSSGQGYGYTF. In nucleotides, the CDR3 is TGTGCCAGCAGCTCGGGACAGGGTTATGGCTACACCTTC. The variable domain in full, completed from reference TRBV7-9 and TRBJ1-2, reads DTGVSQNPRHKITKRGQNVTFRCDPISEHNRLYWYRQTLGQGPEFLTYFQNEAQLEKSRLLSDRFSAERPKGSFSTLEIQRTEQGDSAMYLCASSSGQGYGYTFGSGTRLTVV.

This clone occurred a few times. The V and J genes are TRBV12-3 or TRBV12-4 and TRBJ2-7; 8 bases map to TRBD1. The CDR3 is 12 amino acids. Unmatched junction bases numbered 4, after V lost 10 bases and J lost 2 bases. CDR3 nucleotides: TGTGCCACCTCGACAGGGGCCTACGAGCAGTACTTC. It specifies CATSTGAYEQYF.

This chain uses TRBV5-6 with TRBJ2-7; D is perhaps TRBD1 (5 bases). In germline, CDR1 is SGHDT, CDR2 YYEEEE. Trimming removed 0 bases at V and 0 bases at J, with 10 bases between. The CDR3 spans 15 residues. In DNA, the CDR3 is TGTGCCAGCAGCTTGGGGCCAGGGTCCTCCTACGAGCAGTACTTC. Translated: CASSLGPGSSYEQYF. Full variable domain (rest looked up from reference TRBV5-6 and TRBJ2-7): DAGVTQSPTHLIKTRGQQVTLRCSPKSGHDTVSWYQQALGQGPQFIFQYYEEEERQRGNFPDRFSGHQFPNYSSELNVNALLLGDSALYLCASSLGPGSSYEQYFGPGTRLTVT.

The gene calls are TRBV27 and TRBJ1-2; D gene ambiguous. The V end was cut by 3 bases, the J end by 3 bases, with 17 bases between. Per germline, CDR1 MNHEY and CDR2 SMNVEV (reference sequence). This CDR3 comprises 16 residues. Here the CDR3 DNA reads TGTGCCAGCAGTTTTGTGTCTCGGGGAGTTGACTATGGCTACACCTTC. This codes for CASSFVSRGVDYGYTF.

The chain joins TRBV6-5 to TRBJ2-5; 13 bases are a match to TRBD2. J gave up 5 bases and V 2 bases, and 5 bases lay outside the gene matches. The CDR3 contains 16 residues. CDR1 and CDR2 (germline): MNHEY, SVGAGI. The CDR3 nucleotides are TGTGCCAGCAGTTACCCGACTAGCGGGGGGCAGGAGACCCAGTACTTC. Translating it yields CASSYPTSGGQETQYF.

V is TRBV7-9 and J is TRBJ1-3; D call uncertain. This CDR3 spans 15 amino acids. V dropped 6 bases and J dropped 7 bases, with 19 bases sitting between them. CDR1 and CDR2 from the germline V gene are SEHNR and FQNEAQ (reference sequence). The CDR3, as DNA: TGTGCCAGCAGTCACGAGGTCCTGTCCGGGAACACCATATATTTT. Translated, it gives CASSHEVLSGNTIYF.

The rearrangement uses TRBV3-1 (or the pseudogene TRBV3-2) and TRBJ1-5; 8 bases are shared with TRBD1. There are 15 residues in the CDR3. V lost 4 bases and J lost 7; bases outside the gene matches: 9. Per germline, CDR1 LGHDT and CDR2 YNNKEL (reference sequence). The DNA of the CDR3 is TGTGCCAGCAGCCCCAGGGGGCGGTCTGTACAGCCCCAGCATTTT. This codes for CASSPRGRSVQPQHF.

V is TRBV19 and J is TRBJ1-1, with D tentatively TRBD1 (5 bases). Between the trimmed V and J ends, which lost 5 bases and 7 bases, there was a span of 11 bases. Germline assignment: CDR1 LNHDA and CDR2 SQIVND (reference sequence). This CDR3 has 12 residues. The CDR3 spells CASSSRDGEAFF. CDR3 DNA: TGTGCCAGTAGTTCGCGGGACGGTGAAGCTTTCTTT.

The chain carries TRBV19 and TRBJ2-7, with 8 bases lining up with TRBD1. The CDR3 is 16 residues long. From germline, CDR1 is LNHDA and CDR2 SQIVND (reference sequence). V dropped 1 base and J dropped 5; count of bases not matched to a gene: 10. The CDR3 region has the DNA TGTGCCAGTAGTATAGCCGCCGGGACAGGCCGCGACGAGCAGTACTTC. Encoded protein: CASSIAAGTGRDEQYF.

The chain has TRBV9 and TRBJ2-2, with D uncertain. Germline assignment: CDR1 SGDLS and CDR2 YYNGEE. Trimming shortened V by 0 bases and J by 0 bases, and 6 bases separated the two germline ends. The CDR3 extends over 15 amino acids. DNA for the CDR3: TGTGCCAGCAGCGTAGTGTCGGCGAACACCGGGGAGCTGTTTTTT. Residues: CASSVVSANTGELFF.

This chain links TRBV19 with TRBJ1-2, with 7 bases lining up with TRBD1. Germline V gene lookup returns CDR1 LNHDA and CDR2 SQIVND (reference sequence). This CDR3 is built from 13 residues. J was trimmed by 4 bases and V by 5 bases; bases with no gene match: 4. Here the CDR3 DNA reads TGTGCCAGTAGTCCGGGACAGCTCTATGGCTACACCTTC. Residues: CASSPGQLYGYTF.

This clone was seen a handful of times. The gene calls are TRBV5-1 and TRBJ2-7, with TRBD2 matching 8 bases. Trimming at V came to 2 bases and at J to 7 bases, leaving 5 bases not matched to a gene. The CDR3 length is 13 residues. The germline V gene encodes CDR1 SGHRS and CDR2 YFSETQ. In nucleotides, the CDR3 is TGCGCCAGCAGCTTTGGTAGCGGGGTAGAGCAGTACTTC. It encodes CASSFGSGVEQYF.

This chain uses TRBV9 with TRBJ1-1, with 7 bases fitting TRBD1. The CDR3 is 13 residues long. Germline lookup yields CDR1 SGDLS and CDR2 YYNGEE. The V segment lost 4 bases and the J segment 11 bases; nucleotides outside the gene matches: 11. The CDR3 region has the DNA TGTGCCAGCAGCCCGCGGGACAGCCCTTCGGCTTTCTTT. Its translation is CASSPRDSPSAFF.

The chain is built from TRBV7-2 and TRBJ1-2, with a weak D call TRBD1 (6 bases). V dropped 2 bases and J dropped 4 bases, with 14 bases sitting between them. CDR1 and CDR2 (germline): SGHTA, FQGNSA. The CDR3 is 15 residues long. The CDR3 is CASSLQGPAGYGYTF. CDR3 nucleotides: TGTGCCAGCAGCTTACAGGGGCCCGCCGGCTATGGCTACACCTTC.

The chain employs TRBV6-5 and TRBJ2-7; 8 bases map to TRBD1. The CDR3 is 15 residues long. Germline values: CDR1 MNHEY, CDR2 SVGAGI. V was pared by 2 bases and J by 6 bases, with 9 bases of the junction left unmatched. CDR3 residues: CASSYPGQGIGEQYF. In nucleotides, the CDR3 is TGTGCCAGCAGTTACCCCGGACAGGGAATTGGCGAGCAGTACTTC.

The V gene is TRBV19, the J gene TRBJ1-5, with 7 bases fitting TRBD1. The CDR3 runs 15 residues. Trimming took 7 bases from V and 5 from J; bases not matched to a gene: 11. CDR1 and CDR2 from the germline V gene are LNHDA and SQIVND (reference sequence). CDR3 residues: CASIGDSVVHQPQHF. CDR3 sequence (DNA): TGTGCCAGTATAGGGGACAGCGTAGTTCATCAGCCCCAGCATTTT.

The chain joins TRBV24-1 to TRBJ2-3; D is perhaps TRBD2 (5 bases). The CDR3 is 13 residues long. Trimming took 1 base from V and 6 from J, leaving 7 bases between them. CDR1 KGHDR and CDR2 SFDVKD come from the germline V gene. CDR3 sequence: CATSDFERDTQYF. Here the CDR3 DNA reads TGTGCCACCAGTGATTTCGAGCGGGATACGCAGTATTTT.

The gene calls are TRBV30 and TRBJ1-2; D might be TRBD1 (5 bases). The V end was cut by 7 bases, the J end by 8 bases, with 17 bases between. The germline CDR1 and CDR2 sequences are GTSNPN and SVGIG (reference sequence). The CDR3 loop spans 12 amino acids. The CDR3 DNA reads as TGTGCCTTGGGACTGGCTTTTATCGGCTACACCTTC. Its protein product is CALGLAFIGYTF.

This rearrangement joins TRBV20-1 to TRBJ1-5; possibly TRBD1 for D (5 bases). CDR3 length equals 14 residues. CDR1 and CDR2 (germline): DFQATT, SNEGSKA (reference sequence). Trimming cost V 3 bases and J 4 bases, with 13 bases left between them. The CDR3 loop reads CSASLQGGNQPQHF. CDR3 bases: TGCAGTGCTAGTCTCCAGGGTGGAAATCAGCCCCAGCATTTT.

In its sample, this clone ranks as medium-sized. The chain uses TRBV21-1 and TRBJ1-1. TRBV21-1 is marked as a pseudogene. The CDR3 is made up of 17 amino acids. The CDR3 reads CASSNRERQIRRTEAFF. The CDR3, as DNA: TGTGCCAGCAGCAATCGGGAGAGGCAGATTAGGAGAACTGAAGCTTTCTTT.

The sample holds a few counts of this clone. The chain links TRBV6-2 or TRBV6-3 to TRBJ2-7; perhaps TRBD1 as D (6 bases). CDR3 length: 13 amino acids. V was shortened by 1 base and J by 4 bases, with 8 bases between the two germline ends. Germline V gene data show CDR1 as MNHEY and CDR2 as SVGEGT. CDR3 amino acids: CASSYFDRYEQYF. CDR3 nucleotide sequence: TGTGCCAGCAGTTACTTCGACAGGTACGAGCAGTACTTC.

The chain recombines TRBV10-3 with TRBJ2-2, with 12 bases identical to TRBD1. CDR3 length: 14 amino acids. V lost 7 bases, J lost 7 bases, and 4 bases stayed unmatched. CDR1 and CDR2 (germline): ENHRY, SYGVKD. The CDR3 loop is CAITGTGGNGELFF. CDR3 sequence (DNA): TGTGCCATCACGGGGACAGGGGGCAACGGGGAGCTGTTTTTT.

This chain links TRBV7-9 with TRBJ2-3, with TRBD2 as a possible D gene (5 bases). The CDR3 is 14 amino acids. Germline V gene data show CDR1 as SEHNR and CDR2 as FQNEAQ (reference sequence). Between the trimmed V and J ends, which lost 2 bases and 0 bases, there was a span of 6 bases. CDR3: CASSLSGSTDTQYF. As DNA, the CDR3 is TGTGCCAGCAGCTTAAGCGGTAGCACAGATACGCAGTATTTT.

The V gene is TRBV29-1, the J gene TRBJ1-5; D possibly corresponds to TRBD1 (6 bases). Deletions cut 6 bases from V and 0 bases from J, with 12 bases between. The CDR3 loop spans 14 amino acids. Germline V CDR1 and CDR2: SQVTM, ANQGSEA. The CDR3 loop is CSVEDSYSNQPQHF. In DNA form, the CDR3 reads TGCAGCGTGGAGGACAGCTATAGCAATCAGCCCCAGCATTTT.